This TCR beta chain was sequenced during a study of untreated major depressive disorder. Each donor gave about 30 ml of EDTA blood. Clones were read by immunoSEQ multiplex PCR, and TCRdb kept only the in-frame ones, dropping some. The repertoire consists of more than 20,000 clones, with over 85% occurring once and the leading ten covering 0.25% to 0.35%. This clone was seen a single time. This TCR was sampled from a man aged 25 to 45 in good health. Sequencing used CD4+ T cells from PBMCs.

In DNA, the CDR3 is TGTGCCAGCAGTTACTTGGCGGGAGGGCCCTACAATGAGCAGTTCTTC. This sequence encodes CASSYLAGGPYNEQFF. The chain joins TRBV6-5 to TRBJ2-1, with 9 bases that match TRBD2. This CDR3 has 16 amino acids. The junction had 3 bases not matched to a gene; V was cut back by 1 base and J by 2 bases. Per germline, CDR1 MNHEY and CDR2 SVGAGI.